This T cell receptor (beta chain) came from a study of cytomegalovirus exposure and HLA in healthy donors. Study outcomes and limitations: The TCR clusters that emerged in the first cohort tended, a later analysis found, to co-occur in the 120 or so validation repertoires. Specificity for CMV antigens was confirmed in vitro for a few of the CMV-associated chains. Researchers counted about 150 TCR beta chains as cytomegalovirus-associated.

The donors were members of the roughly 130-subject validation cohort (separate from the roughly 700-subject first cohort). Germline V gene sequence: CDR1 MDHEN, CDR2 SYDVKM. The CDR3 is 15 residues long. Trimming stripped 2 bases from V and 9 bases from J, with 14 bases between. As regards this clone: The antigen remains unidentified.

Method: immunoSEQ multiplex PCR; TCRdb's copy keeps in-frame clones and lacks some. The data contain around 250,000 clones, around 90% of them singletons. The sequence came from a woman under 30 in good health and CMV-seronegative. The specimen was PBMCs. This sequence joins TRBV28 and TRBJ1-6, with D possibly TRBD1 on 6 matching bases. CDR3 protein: CASSLGGQMSSPLHF. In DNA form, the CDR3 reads TGTGCCAGCAGTTTAGGCGGACAGATGTCTTCACCCCTCCACTTT.